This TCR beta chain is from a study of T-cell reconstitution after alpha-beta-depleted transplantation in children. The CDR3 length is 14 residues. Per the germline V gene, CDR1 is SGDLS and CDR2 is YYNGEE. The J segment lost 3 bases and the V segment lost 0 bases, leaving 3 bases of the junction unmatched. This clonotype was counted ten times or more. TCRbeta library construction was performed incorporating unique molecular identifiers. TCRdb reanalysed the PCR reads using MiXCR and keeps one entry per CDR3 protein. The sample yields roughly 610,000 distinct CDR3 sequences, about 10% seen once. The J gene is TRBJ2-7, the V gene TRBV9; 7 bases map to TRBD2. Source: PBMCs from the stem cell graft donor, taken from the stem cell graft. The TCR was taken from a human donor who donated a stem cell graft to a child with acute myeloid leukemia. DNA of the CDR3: TGTGCCAGCAGCGTAGGTGGCGGGGGCTACGAGCAGTACTTC. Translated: CASSVGGGGYEQYF.